One and the same sample provided the 13 T cell receptor beta chains below, sequenced in a study of monozygotic twins with inflammatory bowel disease. Reanalyzing the 5' RACE reads, TCRdb keeps one entry per CDR3 protein, without DNA. This listing includes about 300,000 distinct CDR3 sequences. Source material: blood. The source is a human donor with ulcerative colitis or Crohn's disease, or a healthy co-twin of an affected twin (not recorded which).

V is TRBV18 and J is TRBJ2-1; the D call of TRBD1 rests on TCRdb alone, since no DNA is present to check it. CDR3 length: 12 amino acids. Germline V gives CDR1 KGHSH, CDR2 LQKENI. CDR3 protein: CASSKTGNEQFF. The entire variable domain, with the rest obtained from reference TRBV18 and TRBJ2-1, is as follows: NAGVMQNPRHLVRRRGQEARLRCSPMKGHSHVYWYRQLPEEGLKFMVYLQKENIIDESGMPKERFSAEFPKEGPSILRIQQVVRGDSAAYFCASSKTGNEQFFGPGTRLTVL.

This chain connects TRBV7-9 to TRBJ1-1. The CDR3 consists of 14 residues. Germline-derived CDR1 and CDR2 are SEHNR and FQNEAQ (reference sequence). CDR3: CASSLVQRNTEAFF.

V usage is TRBV7-2 and J usage is TRBJ2-5; checking the TCRdb D call of TRBD1 is not possible without DNA. CDR1 and CDR2 from the germline V gene are SGHTA and FQGNSA. The CDR3 sequence is 15 residues long. The CDR3 protein is CASSLGGTGVWTQYF. Supplemented by reference TRBV7-2 and TRBJ2-5, the full variable domain reads GAGVSQSPSNKVTEKGKDVELRCDPISGHTALYWYRQSLGQGLEFLIYFQGNSAPDKSGLPSDRFSAERTGGSVSTLTIQRTQQEDSAVYLCASSLGGTGVWTQYFGPGTRLLVL.

V usage is TRBV5-1 and J usage is TRBJ2-3. This CDR3 spans 12 amino acids. Germline-derived CDR1 and CDR2 are SGHRS and YFSETQ. CDR3 loop: CASSAASDTQYF.

J is TRBJ2-5 and V is TRBV7-7; TCRdb picks TRBD2, but there is no DNA to check that call. The germline CDR1 and CDR2 sequences are SSHAT and FNYEAQ (reference sequence). This CDR3 comprises 19 residues. The CDR3 sequence is CASSFIASGDNRAFVTQYF.

The chain carries TRBV20-1 and TRBJ1-3; TCRdb's D call of TRBD1 is untestable without DNA. This CDR3 contains 13 residues. From germline, CDR1 is DFQATT and CDR2 SNEGSKA (reference sequence). CDR3 protein: CSAKVGGADTIYF.

The V and J genes are TRBV20-1 and TRBJ1-2. CDR3 length: 17 amino acids. The germline gives CDR1 DFQATT, CDR2 SNEGSKA (reference sequence). CDR3 sequence reads: CSARGGTYQMGNYGYTF.

V and J are TRBV7-8 and TRBJ1-5; TCRdb's D call, TRBD1, is unchecked because there is no DNA. This CDR3 region has 16 residues. From germline, CDR1 is SGHVS and CDR2 FQNEAQ. The CDR3 region is CASSLSRGPPIQPQHF.

The genes are TRBV6-5 and TRBJ2-1; TCRdb indicates TRBD2, and absent DNA this call remains unverified. This CDR3 is built from 15 residues. In germline, CDR1 is MNHEY, CDR2 SVGAGI. The CDR3 loop reads CASSYAGALGGEQFF.

V usage is TRBV4-3 and J usage is TRBJ2-2; TCRdb designates TRBD2, a call that cannot be tested without DNA. The germline gives CDR1 LGHNA, CDR2 YSLEER. The CDR3 length is 14 residues. CDR3 loop: CASSQVSGAEELFF.

This CDR3 reads CASSVSEYEQYF. The chain combines TRBV10-1 with TRBJ2-7. This CDR3 region has 12 residues. Germline-derived CDR1 and CDR2 are WNHNN and SYGVQD (reference sequence).

The chain employs TRBV10-3 and TRBJ2-4; TCRdb names TRBD1, which stays unverified in the absence of DNA. The length of the CDR3 is 16 residues. Germline V gene data show CDR1 as ENHRY and CDR2 as SYGVKD. CDR3 sequence reads: CAISYQAPAAKNIQYF.

The chain joins TRBV18 to TRBJ1-4; the D gene TCRdb calls, TRBD1, cannot be checked with no DNA. The length of the CDR3 is 16 residues. Per germline, CDR1 KGHSH and CDR2 LQKENI. This CDR3 reads CASSRRGQAPNEKLFF.